Shown below are 14 T cell receptor beta chains from a single sample sequenced in a study of vaccination effects on CD4 cells after COVID-19. Sequencing used immunoSEQ multiplex PCR; TCRdb keeps in-frame clones, though not all of them. The sample lists approximately 70,000 clones; 76% were seen once. Which antigens these TCRs recognize remains unknown. Ahead of sequencing, the ViraFEST assay grew antigen-specific CD4+ T cells using viral peptide pools. Investigators separated out CD4+ T cells once about 10 days of culture had passed. Participants completed two doses of the BNT162b2 or mRNA-1273 vaccine. Sequencing was performed on CD4+ T cells from PBMCs cultured with HCoV-OC43 spike peptides, taken after COVID-19 vaccination. As for subset: HCoV-OC43 spike overlapping peptide pool stimulation. The source of these receptors is a human donor who received a COVID-19 vaccine.

This clone was seen more than once but under ten times. This rearrangement joins TRBV5-8 to TRBJ2-3; D is uncertain. Trimming stripped 7 bases from V and 9 bases from J, with 9 bases between. This CDR3 contains 10 residues. Germline lookup yields CDR1 SGHTS and CDR2 YDEGEE. This CDR3 is CASPGLTQYF. The DNA for the CDR3 is TGTGCCAGCCCTGGGCTCACGCAGTATTTT. Full variable domain (missing parts from reference TRBV5-8 and TRBJ2-3): EAGVTQSPTHLIKTRGQQATLRCSPISGHTSVYWYQQALGLGLQFLLWYDEGEERNRGNFPPRFSGRQFPNYSSELNVNALELEDSALYLCASPGLTQYFGPGTRLTVL.

This clone was counted between two and nine times. The genes are TRBV5-1 and TRBJ2-2; 7 bases are a match to TRBD1. The CDR3 sequence is 16 residues long. Germline V gene lookup returns CDR1 SGHRS and CDR2 YFSETQ. Trimming cost V 4 bases and J 5 bases; bases outside gene matches: 11. The CDR3 loop is CASSRLRQGVTGELFF. CDR3 in DNA: TGCGCCAGCAGCCGCCTTAGGCAGGGGGTGACCGGGGAGCTGTTTTTT.

The rearrangement uses TRBV6-5 and TRBJ1-6; D may be TRBD1 (6 bases). Germline V gene lookup returns CDR1 MNHEY and CDR2 SVGAGI. The CDR3 sequence is 16 residues long. Trimming pared 0 bases from V and 4 bases from J, leaving 10 bases between. CDR3 bases: TGTGCCAGCAGTTACTCGAAAAGGGGGTATAATTCACCCCTCCACTTT. Translation: CASSYSKRGYNSPLHF.

The chain has TRBV5-6 and TRBJ2-4, with D unclear. The CDR3 sequence is 15 residues long. V dropped 9 bases and J dropped 1 base, with 17 bases sitting between them. Germline V CDR1 and CDR2: SGHDT, YYEEEE. The CDR3 loop is CAIKTRTLAKNIQYF. CDR3 coding DNA: TGTGCCATCAAGACACGGACGTTGGCCAAAAACATTCAGTACTTC.

This rearrangement joins TRBV6-5 to TRBJ1-3; the D is unclear. Trimming took off 2 bases at V and 0 bases at J, with 11 bases between the two ends. Germline values: CDR1 MNHEY, CDR2 SVGAGI. The CDR3 consists of 16 residues. In DNA form, the CDR3 reads TGTGCCAGCAGTTACAGGGCACCCTACTCTGGAAACACCATATATTTT. It is translated as CASSYRAPYSGNTIYF.

The V and J genes are TRBV7-3 and TRBJ1-6; D not resolved. V lost 1 base and J 0 bases, leaving 13 bases between the germline ends. Looked up from germline, CDR1 is SGHTA and CDR2 is FQGTGA. The CDR3 has 18 amino acids. DNA for the CDR3: TGTGCCAGCAGCTTAATTACCCCACGGAGCTCCTATAATTCACCCCTCCACTTT. It specifies CASSLITPRSSYNSPLHF.

The genes are TRBV27 and TRBJ2-2; 9 nucleotides align to TRBD2. V shed 5 bases, J shed 5 bases, and the junction held 9 bases outside the gene matches. This CDR3 contains 16 residues. CDR1 is MNHEY and CDR2 is SMNVEV in the germline V gene (reference sequence). The CDR3 nucleotides are TGTGCCAGCAGTACCCATTCTAGCGGGAAGACCGGGGAGCTGTTTTTT. As protein: CASSTHSSGKTGELFF.

The V gene is TRBV27, the J gene TRBJ2-7, with TRBD1 matching 7 bases. Per germline, CDR1 MNHEY and CDR2 SMNVEV (reference sequence). This CDR3 comprises 14 residues. V shed 4 bases and J 6 bases; nucleotides not matched to a gene: 9. CDR3 sequence (DNA): TGTGCCAGCAGTTCTAGACAGGGACCTTCCGAGCAGTACGTC. Encoded protein: CASSSRQGPSEQYV.

The genes are TRBV4-3 and TRBJ1-2; perhaps TRBD1 as D (6 bases). The CDR3 extends over 13 amino acids. The V gene lost 3 bases and the J gene lost 8 bases, with 13 bases spanning the gap. Germline loops: CDR1 LGHNA, CDR2 YSLEER. In nucleotides, the CDR3 is TGCGCCAGCAGCCACTCACAGGGCTACGGCTACACCTTC. It encodes CASSHSQGYGYTF.

This sequence joins TRBV3-1 (or the pseudogene TRBV3-2) and TRBJ1-6, with D possibly matching TRBD1 (6 bases). Trimming cost V 5 bases and J 9 bases, with 8 bases left between them. This CDR3 contains 12 residues. Germline V lookup: CDR1 LGHDT, CDR2 YNNKEL (reference sequence). The CDR3 DNA sequence: TGTGCCAGCAGCGACAGGAGTTCACCCCTCCACTTT. As protein: CASSDRSSPLHF.

This clone appeared once. This rearrangement joins TRBV28 to TRBJ1-5; possibly TRBD1 for D (6 bases). CDR1 and CDR2 (germline): MDHEN, SYDVKM. The CDR3 is 17 amino acids. V lost 2 bases to trimming and J lost 2 bases, with 16 bases between them. The DNA of the CDR3 is TGTGCCAGCAGTTTAGTTAAGGGGGTCGTTGGCAATCAGCCCCAGCATTTT. It yields the protein CASSLVKGVVGNQPQHF.

For the CDR3, the DNA is TGTGCCAGCTCACCCGGGGCAGGGAAAGGCTACACCTTC. Translation gives CASSPGAGKGYTF. V and J are TRBV18 and TRBJ1-2, with D perhaps matching TRBD1 (5 bases). The CDR3 has 13 amino acids. CDR1 is KGHSH and CDR2 is LQKENI in the germline V gene. Trimming took off 3 bases at V and 8 bases at J, with 13 bases between the two ends.

The chain uses TRBV5-1 and TRBJ2-6; D uncertain. The CDR3 contains 18 residues. Germline-derived CDR1 and CDR2 are SGHRS and YFSETQ. Trimming removed 0 bases at V and 2 bases at J, with 15 bases between. CDR3 sequence reads: CASSLGRVLTTGANVLTF. CDR3 DNA: TGCGCCAGCAGCTTGGGGCGCGTTCTTACCACTGGGGCCAACGTCCTGACTTTC.

This rearrangement joins TRBV6-5 to TRBJ2-3; 7 positions match TRBD1. V lost 8 bases to trimming and J lost 2 bases; unmatched junction nucleotides: 10. CDR1 and CDR2 (germline): MNHEY, SVGAGI. The CDR3 has 15 amino acids. CDR3 loop: CASGPPGQTTDTQYF. The CDR3 DNA follows: TGTGCCAGCGGTCCACCGGGACAGACCACAGATACGCAGTATTTT.